The rows below give T cell receptor beta chains drawn from one sample of a study of early T cells in non-severe SARS-CoV-2 infection. TCRdb reanalysed the 5' RACE reads using MiXCR and keeps one entry per CDR3 protein. The sample has around 30,000 distinct CDR3 sequences, 9% to 10% seen once; the top ten hold roughly 13%. The sample comprised whole blood. These receptor sequences come from an adult who was a healthcare worker with PCR-confirmed SARS-CoV-2 infection or an uninfected control (not recorded which). The CDR3 runs from the conserved cysteine through the conserved F or W. A D gene is named only where the DNA matches it firmly. A clone size is listed for some rows: how often the clone was seen (once, few, many), or a class if it is expanded.

TRBJ1-6 | many | TRBD1 | TRBV9 | CASSVGDRWVSPLHF | TGTGCCAGCAGCGTAGGGGACAGGTGGGTTTCACCCCTCCACTTT
TRBJ2-6 | many | TRBD1 | TRBV24-1 | CATSVGQGQTLANVLTF | TGTGCCACCAGCGTGGGACAGGGCCAAACACTGGCCAACGTCCTGACTTTC
TRBJ2-3 | many | - | TRBV24-1 | CATSPPRGDTQYF | TGTGCCACCAGTCCCCCCAGAGGGGATACGCAGTATTTT
TRBJ2-1 | many | - | TRBV11-2 | CASSAPGPGLYNEQFF | TGTGCCAGCAGCGCACCGGGACCGGGGTTGTACAATGAGCAGTTCTTC
TRBJ2-1 | many | TRBD2 | TRBV20-1 | CSPTGGSYNEQFF | TGCAGTCCCACGGGGGGCTCCTACAATGAGCAGTTCTTC
TRBJ2-1 | many | TRBD2 | TRBV9 | CASSVAAGDHNEQFF | TGTGCCAGCAGCGTAGCAGCGGGGGACCACAATGAGCAGTTCTTC
TRBJ1-2 | many | - | TRBV12-3/TRBV12-4 | CASSLDDPNYGYTF | TGTGCCAGCAGTTTAGATGACCCCAACTATGGCTACACCTTC
TRBJ1-2 | many | - | TRBV9 | CASSRSNYGYTF | TGTGCCAGCAGCCGGTCCAACTATGGCTACACCTTC
TRBJ2-7 | many | - | TRBV5-4 | CASSMDRPYEQYF | TGTGCCAGCAGCATGGACAGACCCTACGAGCAGTACTTC
TRBJ1-3 | few | - | TRBV12-3/TRBV12-4 | CASSFMGDTIYF | TGTGCCAGCAGTTTTATGGGGGACACCATATATTTT
TRBJ2-3 | - | - | TRBV9 | CASSVGGGSTDTQYF | TGTGCCAGCAGCGTTGGCGGCGGCAGCACAGATACGCAGTATTTT
TRBJ2-5 | many | - | TRBV27 | CASSLARAGETQYF | TGTGCCAGCAGTTTAGCCAGGGCCGGAGAGACCCAGTACTTC
TRBJ2-1 | many | - | TRBV29-1 | CSAKLDYNEQFF | TGCAGCGCAAAACTAGACTACAATGAGCAGTTCTTC
TRBJ1-6 | many | - | TRBV5-6 | CASKTTDGNSPLHF | TGTGCCAGCAAAACGACGGATGGAAATTCACCCCTCCACTTT
TRBJ2-3 | many | TRBD2 | TRBV5-4 | CASSLRLAGNTDTQYF | TGTGCCAGCAGCTTGCGACTAGCGGGGAACACAGATACGCAGTATTTT
TRBJ1-1 | - | - | TRBV4-1 | CASSHVGENTEAFF | TGCGCCAGCAGCCACGTCGGAGAGAACACTGAAGCTTTCTTT
TRBJ2-2 | few | - | TRBV10-3 | CAISPITSTGELFF | TGTGCCATCAGTCCCATTACAAGTACCGGGGAGCTGTTTTTT
TRBJ2-2 | - | - | TRBV19 | CASSIVGENTGELFF | TGTGCCAGTAGTATAGTCGGGGAGAACACCGGGGAGCTGTTTTTT
TRBJ1-1 | many | - | TRBV7-3 | CASSLGGLRGRTEAFF | TGTGCCAGCAGCTTAGGAGGACTCAGGGGAAGGACTGAAGCTTTCTTT
TRBJ1-3 | many | - | TRBV10-3 | CAIKPMDTSSGNTIYF | TGTGCCATCAAACCCATGGACACCAGCTCTGGAAACACCATATATTTT
TRBJ1-6 | many | - | TRBV11-2 | CASFQREQGSYNSPLHF | TGTGCCAGTTTTCAACGGGAACAGGGCTCCTATAATTCACCCCTCCACTTT
TRBJ2-1 | few | - | TRBV6-5 | CASSSIPVRNEQFF | TGTGCCAGCAGTTCTATACCCGTACGGAATGAGCAGTTCTTC
TRBJ2-5 | many | - | TRBV2 | CASSERPGSRETQYF | TGTGCCAGCAGTGAACGTCCGGGGAGTAGGGAGACCCAGTACTTC
TRBJ1-1 | many | - | TRBV29-1 | CSVQTYSNTEAFF | TGCAGCGTCCAGACGTATTCAAACACTGAAGCTTTCTTT
TRBJ1-2 | many | - | TRBV11-2 | CASSDTTTGPYGYTF | TGTGCCAGCAGCGATACCACAACAGGGCCTTATGGCTACACCTTC
TRBJ1-5 | few | - | TRBV7-3 | CASSLRPPDQPQHF | TGTGCCAGCAGCTTAAGACCGCCTGATCAGCCCCAGCATTTT
TRBJ2-7 | many | TRBD2 | TRBV3-1 | CASSQVSGGAVDF | TGTGCCAGCAGCCAAGTAAGCGGGGGGGCCGTGGACTTC
TRBJ1-3 | many | - | TRBV20-1 | CSARGRSGNTIYF | TGCAGTGCTAGAGGACGCTCTGGAAACACCATATATTTT
TRBJ1-4 | few | TRBD1 | TRBV4-3 | CASSQEGQAGKLFF | TGCGCCAGCAGCCAAGAGGGACAGGCCGGAAAACTGTTTTTT
TRBJ2-1 | - | - | TRBV10-3 | CAIMGTLEPFF | TGTGCCATCATGGGGACCCTAGAGCCGTTCTTC
TRBJ2-7 | - | - | TRBV7-3 | CASSLTGGQEYEQYF | TGTGCCAGCAGCTTAACGGGAGGACAGGAATACGAGCAGTACTTC
TRBJ2-2 | - | - | TRBV27 | CASRLWGSNTGELFF | TGTGCCAGCAGATTGTGGGGCAGCAACACCGGGGAGCTGTTTTTT
TRBJ2-3 | few | - | TRBV6-5 | CASSYGGGIRTDTQYF | TGTGCCAGCAGTTATGGAGGGGGGATCCGCACAGATACGCAGTATTTT
TRBJ2-1 | many | - | TRBV24-1 | CATSSRASYNEQFF | TGTGCCACCAGTTCGAGGGCCTCCTACAATGAGCAGTTCTTC
TRBJ1-3 | few | - | TRBV7-8 | CASSLEPGPSSGNTIYF | TGTGCCAGCAGCTTAGAGCCCGGCCCCAGCTCTGGAAACACCATATATTTT
TRBJ1-1 | - | TRBD1 | TRBV7-9 | CASSLAGGQGRDEAFF | TGTGCCAGCAGCTTAGCCGGAGGACAGGGACGGGATGAAGCTTTCTTT
TRBJ2-2 | many | TRBD1 | TRBV3-1 | CASSRDRGTGELFF | TGTGCCAGCAGCCGGGACAGGGGCACCGGGGAGCTGTTTTTT
TRBJ2-1 | many | TRBD2 | TRBV29-1 | CSASGGTSSYNEQFF | TGCAGCGCCAGCGGCGGGACTAGTTCTTACAATGAGCAGTTCTTC
TRBJ1-1 | medium-sized | - | TRBV30 | CAWTRGGEAFF | TGTGCCTGGACTCGGGGAGGCGAAGCTTTCTTT